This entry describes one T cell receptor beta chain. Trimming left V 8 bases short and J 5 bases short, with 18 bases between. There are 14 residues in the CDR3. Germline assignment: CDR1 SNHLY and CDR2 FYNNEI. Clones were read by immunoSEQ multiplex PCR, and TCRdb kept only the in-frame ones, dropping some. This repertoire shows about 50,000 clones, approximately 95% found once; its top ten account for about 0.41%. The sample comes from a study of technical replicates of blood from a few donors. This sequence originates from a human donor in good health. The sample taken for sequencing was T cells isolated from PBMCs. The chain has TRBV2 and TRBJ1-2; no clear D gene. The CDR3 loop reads CASVSGWAGYGYTF. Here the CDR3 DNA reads TGTGCCAGCGTTAGTGGATGGGCAGGATATGGCTACACCTTC. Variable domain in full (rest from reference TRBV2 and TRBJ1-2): EPEVTQTPSHQVTQMGQEVILRCVPISNHLYFYWYRQILGQKVEFLVSFYNNEISEKSEIFDDQFSVERPDGSNFTLKIRSTKLEDSAMYFCASVSGWAGYGYTFGSGTRLTVV.